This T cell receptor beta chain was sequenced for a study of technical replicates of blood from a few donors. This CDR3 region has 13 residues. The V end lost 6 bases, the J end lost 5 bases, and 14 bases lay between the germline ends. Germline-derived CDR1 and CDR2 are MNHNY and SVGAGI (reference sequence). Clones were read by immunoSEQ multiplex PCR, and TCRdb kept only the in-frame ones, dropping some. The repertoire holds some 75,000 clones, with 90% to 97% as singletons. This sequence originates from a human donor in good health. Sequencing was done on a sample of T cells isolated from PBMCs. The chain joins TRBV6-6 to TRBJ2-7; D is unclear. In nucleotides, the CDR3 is TGTGCCAGCAGCCACACCGTTGAACACGAGCAGTACTTC. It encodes CASSHTVEHEQYF.